A selection of T cell receptor beta chains follows, all from one sample in a study of blood T cell repertoires in COVID-19. Sequencing was performed with immunoSEQ multiplex PCR; in TCRdb, only in-frame clones are kept and a portion is missing. The sample carries about 150,000 clones, around three quarters recorded once. The source material was peripheral blood. These receptor sequences come from a man older than 75 with acute or convalescent COVID-19. The CDR3 runs from the conserved cysteine through the conserved F or W. A D gene is named only where the DNA matches it firmly. Clone size is given for some rows only: seen once, a few or many times, or a class if the clone is expanded.

j_call | cdr3_length | v_call | clone_size | d_call | cdr3_nt | cdr3_aa
TRBJ2-2 | 15 | TRBV28 | once | - | TGTGCCAGCAGCCCTCCGGACATTTTCACCGGGGAGCTGTTTTTT | CASSPPDIFTGELFF
TRBJ2-3 | 16 | TRBV5-4 | - | TRBD1 | TGTGCCAGCAGCCTCGGGGGGACAGGGGGTACAGATACGCAGTATTTT | CASSLGGTGGTDTQYF
TRBJ1-4 | 14 | TRBV27 | - | - | TGTGCCAGCAGCCGAAGGGGGGGAGATGAAAAACTGTTTTTT | CASSRRGGDEKLFF
TRBJ2-2 | 16 | TRBV4-2 | - | TRBD2 | TGTGCCAGCAGCCAGGAACGCGGGGGAAACACCGGGGAGCTGTTTTTT | CASSQERGGNTGELFF
TRBJ1-1 | 14 | TRBV6-4 | - | TRBD1 | TGTGCCAGCAGCCCGGGACAGCCGAACACTGAAGCTTTCTTT | CASSPGQPNTEAFF
TRBJ1-1 | 14 | TRBV28 | - | - | TGTGCCAGCGGGGTGAGCGGATCCAACACTGAAGCTTTCTTT | CASGVSGSNTEAFF
TRBJ1-3 | 16 | TRBV4-1 | - | - | TGCGCCAGCAGCCACCCTACAGGGTACTCTGGAAACACCATATATTTT | CASSHPTGYSGNTIYF
TRBJ1-5 | 15 | TRBV6-5 | - | TRBD1 | TGTGCTAATTCCCTCGGGACAGGGTTCAATCAGCCCCAGCATTTT | CANSLGTGFNQPQHF
TRBJ2-4 | 19 | TRBV18 | - | TRBD2 | TGTGCCAGCTCACCACGGACTAGCGGGGGCGGCCTAGCCAAAAACATTCAGTACTTC | CASSPRTSGGGLAKNIQYF
TRBJ2-3 | 15 | TRBV6-5 | - | - | TGTGCCAGCACCCCGGGGGACAGTAGCACAGATACGCAGTATTTT | CASTPGDSSTDTQYF
TRBJ1-1 | 14 | TRBV5-1 | - | TRBD1 | TGCGCCAGCAGCACGGGACAGGGGGGTTTGGAAGCTTTCTTT | CASSTGQGGLEAFF
TRBJ2-2 | 15 | TRBV18 | - | - | TGTGCCAGCTCACAACGAGGCACGAACACCGGGGAGCTGTTTTTT | CASSQRGTNTGELFF
TRBJ2-7 | 13 | TRBV30 | few | TRBD2 | TGTGCCTGGAGGCTAGCGGGGGTTTTCGAGCAGTACTTC | CAWRLAGVFEQYF
TRBJ2-1 | 16 | TRBV5-1 | once | TRBD2 | TGCGCCAGCAGCTTGGACCCTCTAGCGGGGGGCAATGAGCAGTTCTTC | CASSLDPLAGGNEQFF
TRBJ1-1 | 16 | TRBV27 | - | TRBD1 | TGTGCCAGCAGGTCCCCGACAGGGGCGTTGAACACTGAAGCTTTCTTT | CASRSPTGALNTEAFF
TRBJ2-3 | 14 | TRBV3-1/TRBV3-2 | - | - | TGTGCCAGCAGCCCCCTTTCGTCGAGAGATACGCAGTATTTT | CASSPLSSRDTQYF
TRBJ2-5 | 16 | TRBV6-5 | - | - | TGTGCCAGCAGTTACTCTCCAGGGTATAGCCAAGAGACCCAGTACTTC | CASSYSPGYSQETQYF
TRBJ1-4 | 16 | TRBV19 | - | - | TGTGCCAGTAGTACCGGGACTGCCTTCGGTAATGAAAAACTGTTTTTT | CASSTGTAFGNEKLFF
TRBJ1-1 | 12 | TRBV18 | once | - | TGTGCCAGCTCCTTCAGTCCCCCAGAAGCTTTCTTT | CASSFSPPEAFF
TRBJ2-7 | 15 | TRBV11-3 | once | - | TGTGCCAGCAGCTTAGATAGTGGGGCAACCTACGAGCAGTACTTC | CASSLDSGATYEQYF
TRBJ1-1 | 15 | TRBV5-1 | few | - | TGCGCCAGCAGCTTGGGGCCCGGGGGGAACACTGAAGCTTTCTTT | CASSLGPGGNTEAFF
TRBJ2-2 | 14 | TRBV29-1 | few | TRBD1 | TGCAGCGTTGACCCCGGACAGGGGGGTGGGGAGCTGTTTTTT | CSVDPGQGGGELFF
TRBJ1-3 | 15 | TRBV7-3 | - | - | TGTGCCAGCAGCCAAAGCCCAGGTTTTGGAAACACCATATATTTT | CASSQSPGFGNTIYF
TRBJ1-3 | 16 | TRBV5-1 | - | - | TGCGCCAGCAGCACAACAACGTCGGGTACGGGAAACACCATATATTTT | CASSTTTSGTGNTIYF
TRBJ1-2 | 15 | TRBV7-8 | - | TRBD1 | TGTGCCAGCAGCGGCACCGGACAGGGGATTTATGGCTACACCTTC | CASSGTGQGIYGYTF
TRBJ1-2 | 13 | TRBV14 | once | - | TGTGCCAGCAGCCAAGACCCAGGCTATGGCTACACCTTC | CASSQDPGYGYTF
TRBJ1-5 | 19 | TRBV30 | few | TRBD1 | TGTGCCTGGAGTGTACCAGCTCCTACAGGGGAGAATAGCAATCAGCCCCAGCATTTT | CAWSVPAPTGENSNQPQHF
TRBJ2-5 | 14 | TRBV19 | - | TRBD1 | TGTGCCAGTCGACAGGGGGCGGGAGGAGAGACCCAGTACTTC | CASRQGAGGETQYF
TRBJ2-7 | 11 | TRBV6-5 | few | - | TGTGCCAGCAGCCCCTCCCACGAGCAGTACTTC | CASSPSHEQYF
TRBJ1-1 | 15 | TRBV19 | - | - | TGTGCCAGTAGCCGAGCGGAGGGCGGGGACACTGAAGCTTTCTTT | CASSRAEGGDTEAFF
TRBJ1-6 | 15 | TRBV2 | - | - | TGTGCCAGCAGTGAAGAAGGAGGAAATAATTCACCCCTCCACTTT | CASSEEGGNNSPLHF
TRBJ1-3 | 15 | TRBV6-1 | - | - | TGTGCCAGCAGTGAATTCGCGTTCTCTGGAAACACCATATATTTT | CASSEFAFSGNTIYF
TRBJ2-6 | 15 | TRBV5-5 | - | - | TGTGCCAGCAGCTTGACCGGGTCTGGGGCCAACGTCCTGACTTTC | CASSLTGSGANVLTF
TRBJ2-7 | 14 | TRBV2 | - | TRBD2 | TGTGCCAGCAGTGAACAGGGAGGGGACTACGAGCAGTACTTC | CASSEQGGDYEQYF
TRBJ1-5 | 14 | TRBV18 | - | - | TGTGCCAGCTCACAGGGGGGGATTAATCAGCCCCAGCATTTT | CASSQGGINQPQHF
TRBJ1-1 | 15 | TRBV7-8 | - | TRBD1 | TGTGCCAGCGGAGAGACAGGGGCAAGGAACACTGAAGCTTTCTTT | CASGETGARNTEAFF
TRBJ2-5 | 15 | TRBV3-1/TRBV3-2 | - | TRBD1 | TGTGCCAGCAGCCAAGACTACAGGGGCACGGAGACCCAGTACTTC | CASSQDYRGTETQYF
TRBJ1-1 | 14 | TRBV6-2/TRBV6-3 | - | TRBD1 | TGTGCCAGCAGTTACGACAGGGTGAATGCTGAAGCTTTCTTT | CASSYDRVNAEAFF
TRBJ1-1 | 14 | TRBV25-1 | - | - | TGTGCCAGCAGTGCCCGGGGAGTGAACACTGAAGCTTTCTTT | CASSARGVNTEAFF
TRBJ1-6 | 16 | TRBV6-5 | - | - | TGTGCCAGCAGTTACGACCAGGGGCCCCCAAATTCACCCCTCCACTTT | CASSYDQGPPNSPLHF
TRBJ1-4 | 16 | TRBV7-9 | - | TRBD1 | TGTGCCAGCAGCTCGGCTCGGACAGGGGGGAATGAAAAACTGTTTTTT | CASSSARTGGNEKLFF
TRBJ1-3 | 19 | TRBV9 | - | TRBD1 | TGTGCCAGCAGCGTAGAGACAGGGGGCCTCGCTTCCTCTGGAAACACCATATATTTT | CASSVETGGLASSGNTIYF
TRBJ2-5 | 15 | TRBV7-8 | - | TRBD2 | TGTGCCAGCAGCTCTAGCGGGGGGGCCGGTGAGACCCAGTACTTC | CASSSSGGAGETQYF
TRBJ1-1 | 15 | TRBV7-3 | - | TRBD1 | TGTGCCAGCAGCTTGTTGGGACAGGGGAACACTGAAGCTTTCTTT | CASSLLGQGNTEAFF
TRBJ1-3 | 16 | TRBV4-2 | - | - | TGTGCCAGCAGCCAAGAGTTAGGGGGCTCTGGAAACACCATATATTTT | CASSQELGGSGNTIYF
TRBJ1-3 | 18 | TRBV4-3 | once | - | TGCGCCAGCAGCCAAGACCCGCCTTACACAAGCTCTGGAAACACCATATATTTT | CASSQDPPYTSSGNTIYF
TRBJ2-2 | 15 | TRBV2 | - | - | TGTGCCAGCAGCAGGGCCAGGGGCTGGACCGGGGAGCTGTTTTTT | CASSRARGWTGELFF
TRBJ2-3 | 11 | TRBV28 | - | - | TGTGCCAGTGCAGGGACAGATACGCAGTATTTT | CASAGTDTQYF
TRBJ1-2 | 15 | TRBV7-6 | once | - | TGTGCCAGCAGGTTATCGGAGGGTTCTAACTATGGCTACACCTTC | CASRLSEGSNYGYTF
TRBJ2-2 | 15 | TRBV5-6 | - | - | TGTGCCAGCAGCTGGGGCAGCGCGAACACCGGGGAGCTGTTTTTT | CASSWGSANTGELFF